This TCR beta chain emerged from a study of Graves' ophthalmopathy and Graves' hyperthyroidism. The study, taken as a whole, reports: In blood appeared most of the expanded thyroid clonotypes whose frequency exceeded 0.001.

The sequenced template was RNA, covering the TCR beta CDR3 region. Investigators did first-round RT-PCR with HTBI primers, then second-round multiplex PCR. One entry per CDR3 protein results from TCRdb running MiXCR on the multiplex PCR reads. The table records some 370,000 distinct CDR3 sequences, roughly 15% of them present only once. V dropped 2 bases and J dropped 0 bases, with 13 bases sitting between them. The CDR3 extends over 16 amino acids. Germline V lookup: CDR1 SNHLY, CDR2 FYNNEI. This clonotype was counted many times. Antigen: not known. By definition, stable hyperthyroidism involved no ophthalmopathy within 18 months of follow-up.

This sequence originates from an adult woman with stable Graves' hyperthyroidism. The sample was peripheral blood. This chain links TRBV2 with TRBJ1-1; the D is unclear. CDR3 DNA sequence: TGTGCCAGCAGTGAAAACCCCAGAACCCTGAACACTGAAGCTTTCTTT. This codes for CASSENPRTLNTEAFF. The full variable domain, its missing parts supplied by reference TRBV2 and TRBJ1-1, is EPEVTQTPSHQVTQMGQEVILRCVPISNHLYFYWYRQILGQKVEFLVSFYNNEISEKSEIFDDQFSVERPDGSNFTLKIRSTKLEDSAMYFCASSENPRTLNTEAFFGQGTRLTVV.